Presented here are 10 T cell receptor beta chains from one specimen sequenced in a study of technical replicates of blood from a handful of donors. Some clones are missing from TCRdb's copy, which holds only in-frame ones; the method was immunoSEQ multiplex PCR. The sample carries some 70,000 clones, approximately 90% recorded once. Source material: PBMCs. The source of these receptors is a human donor in good health. Some clones in this sample may be carry-over from other donors' samples.

Here the CDR3 DNA reads TGTGCCAGCAGCGTAGAGGCGGGACCCTACAATGAGCAGTTCTTC. Translation gives CASSVEAGPYNEQFF. This chain links TRBV9 with TRBJ2-1; tentative D call: TRBD2 (6 bases). The CDR3 is made up of 15 amino acids. Germline assignment: CDR1 SGDLS and CDR2 YYNGEE. V was clipped by 0 bases and J by 2 bases, with 9 bases between them.

This chain uses TRBV4-3 with TRBJ2-7; D remains unclear. CDR1 is LGHNA and CDR2 is YSLEER in the germline V gene. The ends were cut back, 0 bases at V and 6 bases at J, with 9 bases in the middle. The CDR3 runs 13 residues. The CDR3: CASSQDRQIEQYF. CDR3 sequence (DNA): TGCGCCAGCAGCCAAGACAGGCAGATCGAGCAGTACTTC.

The rearrangement joins TRBV9 to TRBJ2-7; possibly TRBD2 for D (6 bases). Deletions cut 3 bases from V and 0 bases from J, with 10 bases between. The CDR3 is 14 residues long. Germline CDR1 and CDR2: SGDLS and YYNGEE. CDR3 residues: CASSGDLYSYEQYF. The CDR3 DNA is TGTGCCAGCAGCGGGGACTTGTACTCCTACGAGCAGTACTTC. Variable domain in full (rest from reference TRBV9 and TRBJ2-7): DSGVTQTPKHLITATGQRVTLRCSPRSGDLSVYWYQQSLDQGLQFLIQYYNGEERAKGNILERFSAQQFPDLHSELNLSSLELGDSALYFCASSGDLYSYEQYFGPGTRLTVT.

The rearrangement uses TRBV6-4 and TRBJ2-1; D call uncertain. The germline CDR1 and CDR2 sequences are MRHNA and SNTAGT. The V and J ends lost 7 bases and 3 bases respectively, with 16 bases between them. This CDR3 region has 15 residues. The CDR3 here is CASIPAGTVYNEQFF. CDR3 bases: TGTGCCAGCATCCCAGCCGGAACAGTCTACAATGAGCAGTTCTTC.

The rearrangement links TRBV4-2 to TRBJ2-5, with 8 bases lining up with TRBD2. The germline CDR1 and CDR2 sequences are LGHNA and YNFKEQ. J was trimmed by 4 bases and V by 1 base; bases with no gene match: 8. CDR3 size: 16 residues. CDR3 nucleotides: TGTGCCAGCAGCCAAGGTTCGGGGGGGTCGGGAGAGACCCAGTACTTC. Translating it yields CASSQGSGGSGETQYF.

This chain joins TRBV5-1 and TRBJ2-2, with 7 bases lining up with TRBD1. This CDR3 region has 14 residues. In germline, CDR1 is SGHRS, CDR2 YFSETQ. V shed 3 bases and J 10 bases; nucleotides not matched to a gene: 9. The DNA of the CDR3 is TGCGCCAGCAGCTCGCGACAGGGCCTCGAGGAGCTGTTTTTT. Protein product: CASSSRQGLEELFF.

This chain uses TRBV6-5 with TRBJ1-1; 11 nucleotides line up with TRBD1. The CDR3 extends over 15 amino acids. The J segment lost 5 bases and the V segment lost 5 bases, leaving 7 bases of the junction unmatched. CDR1 MNHEY and CDR2 SVGAGI come from the germline V gene. CDR3 sequence (DNA): TGTGCCAGCAGTCCCGGGACAGGGGGTAGGACTGAAGCTTTCTTT. Amino acid sequence: CASSPGTGGRTEAFF.

This clone was counted a single time. The J gene is TRBJ2-3, the V gene TRBV7-2; D gene uncertain. V shed 1 base and J shed 0 bases, with 11 bases lying between them. The CDR3 is made up of 16 amino acids. CDR1 SGHTA and CDR2 FQGNSA come from the germline V gene. CDR3 region: CASSLGGWQSTDTQYF. The CDR3 nucleotides are TGTGCCAGCAGCTTAGGCGGTTGGCAGAGCACAGATACGCAGTATTTT.

J is TRBJ1-2 and V is TRBV6-1; TRBD1 matches at 9 bases. Losses at the gene ends were 2 bases for V and 12 bases for J; bases not matched to a gene: 7. This CDR3 has 13 residues. The germline V gene has CDR1 MNHNS and CDR2 SASEGT. The CDR3 nucleotides are TGTGCCAGCAGTGAAAGGGGACAGGGAAAGGACACCTTC. Translated: CASSERGQGKDTF.

The chain carries TRBV23-1 and TRBJ1-6; D is uncertain. TRBV23-1 is labeled an ORF, and its function is uncertain. V shed 6 bases and J shed 0 bases, with 9 bases lying between them. The CDR3 runs to 15 residues. In DNA form, the CDR3 reads TGCGCCAGCAGGTGCATCAGCTCCTATAATTCACCCCTCCACTTT. Translation gives CASRCISSYNSPLHF.